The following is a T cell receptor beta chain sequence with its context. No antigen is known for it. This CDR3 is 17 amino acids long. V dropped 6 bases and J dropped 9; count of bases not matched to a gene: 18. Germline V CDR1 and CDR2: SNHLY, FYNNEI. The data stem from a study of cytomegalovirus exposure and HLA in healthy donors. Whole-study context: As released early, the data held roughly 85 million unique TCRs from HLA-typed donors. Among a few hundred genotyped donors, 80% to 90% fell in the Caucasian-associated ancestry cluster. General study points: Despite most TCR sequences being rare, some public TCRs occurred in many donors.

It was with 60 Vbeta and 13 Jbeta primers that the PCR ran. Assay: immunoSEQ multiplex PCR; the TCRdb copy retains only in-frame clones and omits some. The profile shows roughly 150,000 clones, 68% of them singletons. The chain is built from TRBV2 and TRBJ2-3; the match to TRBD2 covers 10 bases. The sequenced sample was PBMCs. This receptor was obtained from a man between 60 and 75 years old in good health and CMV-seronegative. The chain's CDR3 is CASRRVSGGYIGGTQYF. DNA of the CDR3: TGTGCCAGCAGGAGGGTTAGCGGGGGGTACATTGGGGGGACGCAGTATTTT.